The 11 T cell receptor beta chains given below trace back to one sample, sequenced in a study of neurological immune-mediated disorders. Each CDR3 protein is one row after TCRdb ran MiXCR on the 5' RACE reads. The top ten hold roughly 1.9% of the sample, which has tens of thousands of distinct CDR3 sequences, 4% seen once. Sequenced sample: CD4+ T cells from blood. Receptors were obtained from a woman between 40 and 50 years old with multiple sclerosis.

This clonotype was counted at least ten times. J is TRBJ2-3 and V is TRBV2; TRBD2 might be the D (6 bases). V gave up 11 bases and J gave up 7 bases, with 19 bases separating them. The germline CDR1 and CDR2 sequences are SNHLY and FYNNEI. CDR3 size: 13 residues. CDR3 bases: TGTGCCGGGGCTATGCGGGACGGCTATACGCAGTATTTT. Its translation is CAGAMRDGYTQYF.

In this sample, this clonotype turned up many times. At one boundary the junction diverges from the germline segment, which might be a read error. This sequence joins TRBV5-1 and TRBJ1-1; 9 bases align to TRBD1. The CDR3 consists of 14 residues. Germline V gene data show CDR1 as SGHRS and CDR2 as YFSETQ. The CDR3 protein is CASSLDRGNTEAFF. The CDR3 DNA reads as TGTGCCAGCAGCTTGGACAGGGGGAACACTGAAGCTTTCTTT.

There are many counts of this clonotype. V usage is TRBV6-5 and J usage is TRBJ2-1; D gene ambiguous. V lost 5 bases, J lost 0 bases, and 11 bases lay in between. This CDR3 contains 15 residues. CDR1 and CDR2 (germline): MNHEY, SVGAGI. Here the CDR3 reads CASSKQLSSYNEQFF. The CDR3 DNA is TGTGCCAGCAGTAAACAGTTGAGCTCCTACAATGAGCAGTTCTTC.

This clonotype showed up many times. The J gene is TRBJ2-7, the V gene TRBV29-1, with D unclear. The CDR3 runs to 13 residues. Per germline, CDR1 SQVTM and CDR2 ANQGSEA. V lost 2 bases and J lost 2, with 10 bases in between. CDR3 sequence: CSVENAATYEQYF. The DNA for the CDR3 is TGCAGCGTTGAAAACGCCGCGACCTACGAGCAGTACTTC.

This clonotype was seen ten or more times. CDR3 coding DNA: TGCGCCAGCAGCCAACCACTCAGAACAGGGAATTCGCGAGCTTTCTTT. This encodes CASSQPLRTGNSRAFF. The chain uses TRBV4-1 and TRBJ1-1; TRBD1 might be the D (6 bases). Germline CDR1 is MGHRA and CDR2 is YSYEKL. Trimming shortened V by 2 bases and J by 10 bases, and 23 bases separated the two germline ends. The CDR3 consists of 16 residues.

This clonotype was seen ten or more times. V usage is TRBV7-8 and J usage is TRBJ1-2, with D perhaps TRBD1 (5 bases). This CDR3 comprises 14 residues. Trimming cost V 4 bases and J 8 bases, with 17 bases left between them. Germline V gene sequence: CDR1 SGHVS, CDR2 FQNEAQ. The CDR3 loop is CASSSGQGPWGYTF. As DNA, the CDR3 is TGTGCCAGCAGCTCCGGGCAGGGTCCGTGGGGCTACACCTTC.

This clonotype was counted many times. This sequence joins TRBV2 and TRBJ2-7, with a weak D call TRBD2 (5 bases). The CDR3 runs 12 residues. Germline CDR1 and CDR2: SNHLY and FYNNEI. V was cut by 6 bases and J by 3 bases, with 9 bases left in between. CDR3: CASRVGVYEQYF. As DNA, the CDR3 is TGTGCCAGCAGGGTCGGGGTCTACGAGCAGTACTTC.

V usage is TRBV7-2 and J usage is TRBJ2-1; 7 bases align to TRBD2. From germline, CDR1 is SGHTA and CDR2 FQGNSA. The CDR3 has 15 amino acids. The junction had 8 bases not matched to a gene; V was cut back by 3 bases and J by 6 bases. Here the CDR3 DNA reads TGTGCCAGCAGCTTCACCGGGACTACAATCAATGAGCAGTTCTTC. Translation gives CASSFTGTTINEQFF. The whole variable domain, filled in from reference TRBV7-2 and TRBJ2-1, reads GAGVSQSPSNKVTEKGKDVELRCDPISGHTALYWYRQSLGQGLEFLIYFQGNSAPDKSGLPSDRFSAERTGGSVSTLTIQRTQQEDSAVYLCASSFTGTTINEQFFGPGTRLTVL.

In this sample, this clonotype turned up many times. The V call is TRBV12-3 or TRBV12-4, the J call TRBJ2-7; D unresolved. Trimming left V 0 bases short and J 7 bases short, with 10 bases between. The CDR3 sequence is 13 residues long. In DNA, the CDR3 is TGTGCCAGCAGTTTAGCACCCCTAGGAGAGCAGTACTTC. Its protein product is CASSLAPLGEQYF.

The sample holds many counts of this clonotype. The V and J genes are TRBV6-5 and TRBJ1-4, with a tentative D call TRBD1 (5 bases). Germline CDR1 and CDR2: MNHEY and SVGAGI. Trimming took off 4 bases at V and 10 bases at J, with 19 bases between the two ends. This CDR3 is 15 amino acids long. The CDR3 DNA follows: TGTGCCAGCAGTTCCGCGACATGGGCGGGGGGAAAACTGTTTTTT. Translated: CASSSATWAGGKLFF.

This clonotype was observed many times. V is TRBV20-1 and J is TRBJ1-4; no clear D. In germline, CDR1 is DFQATT, CDR2 SNEGSKA (reference sequence). Trimming took 4 bases from V and 4 from J, leaving 10 bases between them. The CDR3 is 13 amino acids. For the CDR3, the DNA is TGCAGTGCTATCGACAAAGATAATGAAAAACTGTTTTTT. It codes for CSAIDKDNEKLFF.